One and the same sample provided the 21 T cell receptor beta chains below, sequenced in a study of blood T cell repertoires in COVID-19. TCRdb keeps only in-frame clones here, not all; method: immunoSEQ multiplex PCR. The data hold approximately 150,000 clones, with 90% observed a single time. Input material: peripheral blood. The origin of the receptors is a man aged 60-69 years with active or convalescent COVID-19.

This rearrangement joins TRBV11-2 to TRBJ1-1; D gene unclear. The CDR3 runs 13 residues. The V end lost 1 base, the J end lost 0 bases, and 3 bases lay between the germline ends. CDR1 and CDR2 (germline): SGHAT, FQNNGV. The CDR3 reads CASSLVVNTEAFF. CDR3 nucleotide sequence: TGTGCCAGCAGCTTAGTAGTGAACACTGAAGCTTTCTTT.

The CDR3 sequence: CAWSIGLAGVYEQYF. The CDR3 coding sequence is TGTGCCTGGAGTATTGGACTAGCGGGAGTCTACGAGCAGTACTTC. The chain links TRBV30 to TRBJ2-7; 13 positions agree with TRBD2. Trimming cost V 2 bases and J 3 bases; bases outside gene matches: 4. In germline, CDR1 is GTSNPN, CDR2 SVGIG (reference sequence). The CDR3 is made up of 15 amino acids.

The chain is built from TRBV7-2 and TRBJ1-2; tentatively, D is TRBD1 (6 bases). V was trimmed by 4 bases and J by 5 bases, leaving 20 bases between them. The germline CDR1 and CDR2 sequences are SGHTA and FQGNSA. The CDR3 contains 16 residues. CDR3 nucleotide sequence: TGTGCCAGCAGCTCGAGTACGACAGGAATCGGTTATGGCTACACCTTC. Protein: CASSSSTTGIGYGYTF.

V usage is TRBV3-1 (or the pseudogene TRBV3-2) and J usage is TRBJ1-2, with D possibly TRBD1 on 6 matching bases. Germline CDR1 is LGHDT and CDR2 is YNNKEL (reference sequence). The V end was cut by 1 base, the J end by 2 bases, with 11 bases between. The length of the CDR3 is 15 residues. DNA for the CDR3: TGTGCCAGCAGCCAAGTAGGGACACGAAACTATGGCTACACCTTC. Its translation: CASSQVGTRNYGYTF.

Here the CDR3 reads CASSVDKNTEAFF. In DNA form, the CDR3 reads TGTGCCAGCAGTGTCGACAAGAACACTGAAGCTTTCTTT. The J gene is TRBJ1-1, the V gene TRBV2; D unclear. Trimming left V 4 bases short and J 1 base short, with 7 bases between. The CDR3 spans 13 residues. Germline V gene lookup returns CDR1 SNHLY and CDR2 FYNNEI.

This chain connects TRBV5-1 to TRBJ1-2, with 9 bases fitting TRBD1. The CDR3 is 15 amino acids. Germline CDR1 SGHRS, CDR2 YFSETQ. The V segment lost 0 bases and the J segment 7 bases; nucleotides outside the gene matches: 7. The CDR3 DNA follows: TGCGCCAGCAGCTTGGTCCCGGGACAGGGACCTGGCTACACCTTC. It encodes CASSLVPGQGPGYTF. The full variable domain, rest sourced from reference TRBV5-1 and TRBJ1-2, is KAGVTQTPRYLIKTRGQQVTLSCSPISGHRSVSWYQQTPGQGLQFLFEYFSETQRNKGNFPGRFSGRQFSNSRSEMNVSTLELGDSALYLCASSLVPGQGPGYTFGSGTRLTVV.

This chain connects TRBV9 to TRBJ2-2, with a possible D match to TRBD1 (5 bases). Trimming removed 1 base at V and 6 bases at J, with 10 bases between. CDR3 length: 14 amino acids. CDR1 and CDR2 from the germline V gene are SGDLS and YYNGEE. This chain's CDR3 is CASSVSGWAGELFF. As DNA, the CDR3 is TGTGCCAGCAGCGTATCAGGGTGGGCCGGGGAGCTGTTTTTT.

V is TRBV27 and J is TRBJ1-2, with D perhaps TRBD1 (6 bases). This CDR3 region has 14 residues. Germline CDR1 and CDR2: MNHEY and SMNVEV (reference sequence). The V end lost 8 bases, the J end lost 2 bases, and 15 bases lay between the germline ends. The CDR3 DNA follows: TGTGCCAGCTCATCTCGGGACACCAACTATGGCTACACCTTC. Its protein product is CASSSRDTNYGYTF.

The V call is TRBV5-4, the J call TRBJ1-6; possibly TRBD1 for D (6 bases). Trimming pared 0 bases from V and 6 bases from J, leaving 7 bases between. CDR1 is SGHNT and CDR2 is YYREEE in the germline V gene (reference sequence). This CDR3 region has 14 residues. CDR3 protein: CASSLDRANSPLHF. The DNA of the CDR3 is TGTGCCAGCAGCTTGGACAGGGCTAATTCACCCCTCCACTTT.

This clone was recorded only once. CDR3: CASSSDRRTHGYTF. DNA for the CDR3: TGTGCCAGCAGTTCGGACAGGAGGACTCATGGCTACACCTTC. The genes are TRBV6-5 and TRBJ1-2; 7 bases match TRBD1. The J segment lost 6 bases and the V segment lost 4 bases, leaving 8 bases of the junction unmatched. The CDR3 runs to 14 residues. Germline lookup yields CDR1 MNHEY and CDR2 SVGAGI.

The chain carries TRBV6-5 and TRBJ1-2; no reliable D call. Germline CDR1 MNHEY, CDR2 SVGAGI. This CDR3 contains 15 residues. The V end lost 0 bases, the J end lost 4 bases, and 12 bases lay between the germline ends. CDR3 protein: CASSYSNGESYGYTF. The DNA of the CDR3 is TGTGCCAGCAGTTACTCGAACGGTGAGAGCTATGGCTACACCTTC.

This clone came up once. The chain joins TRBV7-2 to TRBJ2-1; 9 nucleotides agree with TRBD1. V was pared by 5 bases and J by 9 bases, with 5 bases of the junction left unmatched. Per germline, CDR1 SGHTA and CDR2 FQGNSA. The CDR3 covers 13 residues. The CDR3 region has the DNA TGTGCCAGCAGCACCTCGGACAGGGGTGAGCAGTTCTTC. Protein sequence: CASSTSDRGEQFF. Supplemented by reference TRBV7-2 and TRBJ2-1, the full variable domain reads GAGVSQSPSNKVTEKGKDVELRCDPISGHTALYWYRQSLGQGLEFLIYFQGNSAPDKSGLPSDRFSAERTGGSVSTLTIQRTQQEDSAVYLCASSTSDRGEQFFGPGTRLTVL.

This chain links TRBV7-2 with TRBJ2-1, with TRBD1 identical over 8 bases. CDR1 and CDR2 (germline): SGHTA, FQGNSA. The CDR3 runs to 13 residues. V lost 5 bases to trimming and J lost 8 bases; unmatched junction nucleotides: 5. CDR3 DNA sequence: TGTGCCAGCAGCCCGGGACAGGAGTATGAGCAGTTCTTC. Its protein is CASSPGQEYEQFF.

With respect to this clone: The identical CDR3 is also encoded by other nucleotide sequences in the sample. This chain joins TRBV18 and TRBJ2-7; 11 positions agree with TRBD2. V lost 6 bases and J lost 3; bases outside the gene matches: 4. Germline CDR1 and CDR2: KGHSH and LQKENI. CDR3 length equals 14 residues. The CDR3, as DNA: TGTGCCAGCTCGCCGGGACTAGCGGACTACGAGCAGTACTTC. Protein product: CASSPGLADYEQYF.

This clone appeared a single time. The chain recombines TRBV7-9 with TRBJ2-1, with D perhaps matching TRBD1 (5 bases). Per the germline V gene, CDR1 is SEHNR and CDR2 is FQNEAQ (reference sequence). The CDR3 runs to 14 residues. Deletions cut 2 bases from V and 4 bases from J, with 9 bases between. As DNA, the CDR3 is TGTGCCAGCAGCTTAAAGGACAAATACAATGAGCAGTTCTTC. This translates into CASSLKDKYNEQFF.

This clone was detected only a few times. V and J are TRBV6-5 and TRBJ1-1; D not certain. The CDR3 length is 16 residues. V gave up 3 bases and J gave up 0 bases, with 14 bases separating them. The germline V gene has CDR1 MNHEY and CDR2 SVGAGI. The chain's CDR3 is CASSYYPGTVNTEAFF. CDR3 in DNA: TGTGCCAGCAGTTATTATCCGGGAACGGTGAACACTGAAGCTTTCTTT.

The chain has TRBV9 and TRBJ2-3; 14 bases align to TRBD2. V lost 0 bases to trimming and J lost 6 bases; unmatched junction nucleotides: 3. Germline V CDR1 and CDR2: SGDLS, YYNGEE. This CDR3 spans 16 amino acids. For the CDR3, the DNA is TGTGCCAGCAGCGTAGGACTAGCGGGGGGGCGGGATACGCAGTATTTT. This codes for CASSVGLAGGRDTQYF.

V gene TRBV19 combines with J gene TRBJ1-2; D unresolved. With 1 base removed from V and 5 bases from J, the gap between germline ends came to 11 bases. The CDR3 is 14 amino acids. Germline V gene lookup returns CDR1 LNHDA and CDR2 SQIVND (reference sequence). The CDR3 here is CASSIADGGYGYTF. The CDR3 DNA is TGTGCCAGTAGTATAGCCGATGGAGGGTATGGCTACACCTTC.

The V call is TRBV6-2 or TRBV6-3, the J call TRBJ2-7; TRBD1 agrees at 10 bases. V dropped 5 bases and J dropped 0; count of bases not matched to a gene: 13. The germline V gene has CDR1 MNHEY and CDR2 SVGEGT. The CDR3 length is 18 residues. The CDR3 bases are TGTGCCAGCAGTCCACTGTCCGGGACAGGGGCTTACTCCTACGAGCAGTACTTC. Its translation is CASSPLSGTGAYSYEQYF.

The chain has TRBV9 and TRBJ1-3; D not resolved. The germline V gene has CDR1 SGDLS and CDR2 YYNGEE. The CDR3 runs to 15 residues. Trimming cost V 5 bases and J 3 bases, with 15 bases left between them. CDR3 in amino acids: CASSNLVGDGNTIYF. The CDR3 DNA is TGTGCCAGCAGTAACCTCGTTGGAGATGGAAACACCATATATTTT.

This chain links TRBV4-2 with TRBJ2-5; 7 bases are a match to TRBD2. V dropped 4 bases and J dropped 0; count of bases not matched to a gene: 14. CDR1 is LGHNA, CDR2 YNFKEQ, per germline. The length of the CDR3 is 18 residues. The DNA for the CDR3 is TGTGCCAGCAGCCCAGGGAGGAGGGGAGGGTCCGACCAAGAGACCCAGTACTTC. Translated: CASSPGRRGGSDQETQYF.